What follows are 14 T cell receptor beta chains derived from one specimen sequenced in a study of blood T cell repertoires in COVID-19. Produced via immunoSEQ multiplex PCR; TCRdb's table is partial and in-frame only. The sample records 120,000 or so clones, about two thirds being singletons. Sequencing input: peripheral blood. These receptors were obtained from a human donor with acute or convalescent COVID-19. The donor label of this sample is uncertain.

In its sample, this clone was seen a few times. The chain carries TRBV19 and TRBJ1-3; 10 bases agree with TRBD1. CDR3 length: 16 amino acids. CDR1 LNHDA and CDR2 SQIVND come from the germline V gene (reference sequence). The V and J ends lost 5 bases and 4 bases, in that order; junction bases with no gene match: 8. CDR3 sequence: CASSLGQGRFGNTIYF. CDR3 DNA: TGTGCCAGTAGTCTGGGACAGGGGAGGTTCGGAAACACCATATATTTT.

The chain couples TRBV4-1 to TRBJ2-1; TRBD2 aligns across 8 bases. V lost 3 bases to trimming and J lost 6 bases; unmatched junction nucleotides: 13. Germline V gene data show CDR1 as MGHRA and CDR2 as YSYEKL. This CDR3 region has 17 residues. This CDR3 reads CASSQATTGTRSNEQFF. DNA for the CDR3: TGCGCCAGCAGCCAGGCAACCACCGGGACTAGGAGCAATGAGCAGTTCTTC.

This clone was seen just once. The chain employs TRBV9 and TRBJ2-2; 10 nucleotides agree with TRBD1. The V segment lost 0 bases and the J segment 0 bases; nucleotides outside the gene matches: 14. The CDR3 sequence is 21 residues long. The germline V gene has CDR1 SGDLS and CDR2 YYNGEE. The CDR3 DNA is TGTGCCAGCAGCGTAGTCGTAGGGAGACAGGGGGCAACCGCGAACACCGGGGAGCTGTTTTTT. Translated, it gives CASSVVVGRQGATANTGELFF.

The chain couples TRBV19 to TRBJ2-5; a possible D gene is TRBD1 (6 bases). The CDR3 sequence is 19 residues long. V dropped 2 bases and J dropped 0 bases, with 22 bases sitting between them. Germline CDR1 is LNHDA and CDR2 is SQIVND (reference sequence). Here the CDR3 DNA reads TGTGCCAGTAGTATAAAGGGGACAAGCCTCTCAGTGGACCAAGAGACCCAGTACTTC. Amino acids: CASSIKGTSLSVDQETQYF.

This clone was detected many times. V is TRBV5-6 and J is TRBJ2-7, with 7 bases aligning to TRBD1. The J segment lost 1 base and the V segment lost 1 base, leaving 5 bases of the junction unmatched. CDR1 and CDR2 (germline): SGHDT, YYEEEE. The CDR3 spans 15 residues. CDR3 sequence: CASSLIKGASYEQYF. CDR3 DNA sequence: TGTGCCAGCAGCTTGATCAAGGGGGCGTCCTACGAGCAGTACTTC.

The chain is built from TRBV30 and TRBJ1-6; D may be TRBD1 (5 bases). Trimming shortened V by 7 bases and J by 0 bases, and 10 bases separated the two germline ends. The CDR3 runs 14 residues. Germline V gives CDR1 GTSNPN, CDR2 SVGIG (reference sequence). The DNA for the CDR3 is TGTGCCTTGGGACTGAGCTCCTATAATTCACCCCTCCACTTT. Protein sequence: CALGLSSYNSPLHF.

This clone appeared a few times. The chain links TRBV18 to TRBJ1-1; 7 bases align to TRBD1. Per germline, CDR1 KGHSH and CDR2 LQKENI. This CDR3 is built from 14 residues. V was clipped by 4 bases and J by 0 bases; unmatched bases: 2. The CDR3 sequence: CASSQGQMNTEAFF. The CDR3 DNA is TGTGCCAGCTCACAGGGACAGATGAACACTGAAGCTTTCTTT.

The genes are TRBV28 and TRBJ1-5; no clear D gene. Trimming shortened V by 4 bases and J by 6 bases, and 10 bases separated the two germline ends. The length of the CDR3 is 13 residues. Germline CDR1 is MDHEN and CDR2 is SYDVKM. In DNA form, the CDR3 reads TGTGCCAGCAGTTCCCGGGATTCTCAGCCCCAGCATTTT. It codes for CASSSRDSQPQHF.

This clone showed up many times. V usage is TRBV30 and J usage is TRBJ1-1; D may be TRBD1 (5 bases). CDR1 GTSNPN and CDR2 SVGIG come from the germline V gene (reference sequence). The V end lost 3 bases, the J end lost 11 bases, and 19 bases lay between the germline ends. This CDR3 region has 13 residues. The CDR3, as DNA: TGTGCCTGGAGGGTGCAGGGCGGCGTTCGGGCTTTCTTT. Its protein is CAWRVQGGVRAFF.

V and J are TRBV2 and TRBJ1-6; D is uncertain. CDR1 and CDR2 (germline): SNHLY, FYNNEI. Trimming took 6 bases from V and 10 from J, leaving 16 bases between them. This CDR3 contains 14 residues. CDR3 in amino acids: CASSPRVSSSPLHF. CDR3 bases: TGTGCCAGCAGCCCAAGGGTTTCTAGCTCACCCCTCCACTTT.

This chain links TRBV5-6 with TRBJ1-2, with TRBD1 matching over 9 bases. J lost 4 bases, V lost 0 bases, and 13 bases had no gene match. The CDR3 has 18 residues. CDR1 SGHDT and CDR2 YYEEEE come from the germline V gene. This chain's CDR3 is CASSLGRDRDYLGYGYTF. CDR3 nucleotides: TGTGCCAGCAGCTTGGGCCGGGACAGGGATTATTTGGGCTATGGCTACACCTTC.

This clone was observed a handful of times. The chain uses TRBV9 and TRBJ2-5, with D maybe TRBD2 (6 bases). Looked up from germline, CDR1 is SGDLS and CDR2 is YYNGEE. V dropped 3 bases and J dropped 1 base, with 13 bases sitting between them. This CDR3 spans 15 amino acids. Here the CDR3 DNA reads TGTGCCAGCAGCGCCCTGACTAGTCTCCAAGAGACCCAGTACTTC. Amino acid sequence: CASSALTSLQETQYF.

This rearrangement joins TRBV28 to TRBJ1-2; D is uncertain. Germline CDR1 reads MDHEN; CDR2 reads SYDVKM. The CDR3 is 13 amino acids. The V end lost 6 bases, the J end lost 4 bases, and 12 bases lay between the germline ends. CDR3 coding DNA: TGTGCCAGCAGCTCCCGCGGCGGCTATGGCTACACCTTC. Translation gives CASSSRGGYGYTF.

V is TRBV3-1 (or the pseudogene TRBV3-2) and J is TRBJ2-2, with D maybe TRBD1 (6 bases). With 4 bases removed from V and 4 bases from J, the gap between germline ends came to 13 bases. CDR3 length: 15 residues. From germline, CDR1 is LGHDT and CDR2 YNNKEL (reference sequence). The CDR3 DNA is TGTGCCAGCAGCCCGTACAGGGTAGGCACCGGGGAGCTGTTTTTT. This encodes CASSPYRVGTGELFF.